This T cell receptor (beta chain) is drawn from a study of CD8 T cells in ankylosing spondylitis. General study results and limits: Ankylosing spondylitis blood appeared to be characterized by a TCR beta motif of eight highly homologous variants. Enrichment of disease-linked clones was reportedly significant in matched ankylosing spondylitis synovial fluid.

This clonotype occurred a few times. Its specificity is unknown. The authors made TCR beta libraries by quantitative 5'-RACE with molecular barcodes. TCRdb itself ran the 5' RACE reads through MiXCR, one entry per CDR3 protein. Altogether approximately 100,000 distinct CDR3 sequences are present, approximately 25% being singletons, with the ten largest covering roughly an eighth. The CDR3 extends over 11 amino acids. Between the trimmed V and J ends, which lost 4 bases and 2 bases, there was a span of 2 bases. Germline CDR1 and CDR2: WSHSY and SAAADI. V and J are TRBV10-2 and TRBJ1-1; D is unclear. The sequence was obtained from a male donor with ankylosing spondylitis. Sequences were obtained from synovial fluid, either unsorted or a sorted T cell fraction (not recorded which). The DNA of the CDR3 is TGCGCCAGCAGTGTAAACACTGAAGCTTTCTTT. Its translation: CASSVNTEAFF.